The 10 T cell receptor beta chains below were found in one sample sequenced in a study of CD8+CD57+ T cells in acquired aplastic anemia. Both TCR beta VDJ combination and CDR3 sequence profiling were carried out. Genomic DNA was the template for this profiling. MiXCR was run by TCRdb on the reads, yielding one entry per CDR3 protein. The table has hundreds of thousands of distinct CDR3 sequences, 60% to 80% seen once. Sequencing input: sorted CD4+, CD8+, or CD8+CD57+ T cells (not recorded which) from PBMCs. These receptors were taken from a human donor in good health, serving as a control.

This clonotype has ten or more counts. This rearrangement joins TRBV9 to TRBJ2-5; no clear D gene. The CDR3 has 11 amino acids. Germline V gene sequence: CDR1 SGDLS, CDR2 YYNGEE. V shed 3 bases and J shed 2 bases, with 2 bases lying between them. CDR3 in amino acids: CASSGQETQYF. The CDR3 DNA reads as TGTGCCAGCAGCGGACAAGAGACCCAGTACTTC.

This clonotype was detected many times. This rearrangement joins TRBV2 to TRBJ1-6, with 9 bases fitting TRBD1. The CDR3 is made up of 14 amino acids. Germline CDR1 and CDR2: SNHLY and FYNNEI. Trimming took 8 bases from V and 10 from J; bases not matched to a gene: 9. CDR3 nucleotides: TGTGCCAGCCGTTGGACAGGGGTGTTCTCACCCCTCCACTTT. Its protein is CASRWTGVFSPLHF.

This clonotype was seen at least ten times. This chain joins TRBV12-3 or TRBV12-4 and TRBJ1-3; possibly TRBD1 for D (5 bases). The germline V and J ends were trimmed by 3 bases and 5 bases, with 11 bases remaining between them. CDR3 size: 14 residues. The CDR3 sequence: CASSLRGARNTIYF. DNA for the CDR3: TGTGCCAGCAGTTTGCGAGGGGCGAGAAACACCATATATTTT.

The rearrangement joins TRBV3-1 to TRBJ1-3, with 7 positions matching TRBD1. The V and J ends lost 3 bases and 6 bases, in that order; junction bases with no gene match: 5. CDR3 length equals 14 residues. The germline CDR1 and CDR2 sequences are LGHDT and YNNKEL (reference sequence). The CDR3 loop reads CASSQTGQLNTIYF. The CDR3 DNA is TGTGCCAGCAGCCAGACGGGACAGCTAAACACCATATATTTT.

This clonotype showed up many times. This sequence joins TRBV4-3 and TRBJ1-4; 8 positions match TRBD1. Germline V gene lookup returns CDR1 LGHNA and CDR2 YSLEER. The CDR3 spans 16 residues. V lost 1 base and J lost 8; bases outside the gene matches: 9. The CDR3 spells CASSQGTGSAREKLFF. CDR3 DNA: TGCGCCAGCAGCCAAGGGACAGGGTCAGCGAGGGAAAAACTGTTTTTT.

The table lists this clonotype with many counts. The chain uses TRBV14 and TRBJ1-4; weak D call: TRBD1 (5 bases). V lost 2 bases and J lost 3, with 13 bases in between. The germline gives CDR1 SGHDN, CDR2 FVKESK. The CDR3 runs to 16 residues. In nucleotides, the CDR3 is TGTGCCAGCAGCCAACGTGGAAGGGGTTCTAATGAAAAACTGTTTTTT. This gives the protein CASSQRGRGSNEKLFF.

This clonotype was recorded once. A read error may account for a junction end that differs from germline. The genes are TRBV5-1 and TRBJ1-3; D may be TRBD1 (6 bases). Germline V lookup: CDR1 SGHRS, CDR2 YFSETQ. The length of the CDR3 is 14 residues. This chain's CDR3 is CASSKGGSGNTIYF. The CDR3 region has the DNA TGTGCCAGCAGCAAGGGGGGCTCTGGGAACACCATATATTTT.

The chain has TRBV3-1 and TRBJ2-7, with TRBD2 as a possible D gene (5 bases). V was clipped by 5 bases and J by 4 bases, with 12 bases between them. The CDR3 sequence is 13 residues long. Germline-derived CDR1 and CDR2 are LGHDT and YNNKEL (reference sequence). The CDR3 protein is CASSIGLGYEQYF. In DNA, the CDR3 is TGTGCCAGCAGCATTGGACTCGGGTACGAGCAGTACTTC.

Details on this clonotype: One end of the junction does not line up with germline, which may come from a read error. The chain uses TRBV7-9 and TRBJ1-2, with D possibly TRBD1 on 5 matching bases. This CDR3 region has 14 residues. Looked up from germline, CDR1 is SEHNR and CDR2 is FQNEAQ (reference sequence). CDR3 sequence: CASSLGGAGGCTFF. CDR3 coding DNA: TGTGCCAGCAGCTTAGGAGGGGCAGGTGGCTGCACCTTCTTC.

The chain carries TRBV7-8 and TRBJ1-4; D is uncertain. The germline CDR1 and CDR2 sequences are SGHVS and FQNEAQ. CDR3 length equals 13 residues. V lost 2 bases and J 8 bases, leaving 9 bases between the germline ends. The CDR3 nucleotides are TGTGCCAGCAGCTTACCCGAGGGAGAAAAACTGTTTTTT. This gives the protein CASSLPEGEKLFF.